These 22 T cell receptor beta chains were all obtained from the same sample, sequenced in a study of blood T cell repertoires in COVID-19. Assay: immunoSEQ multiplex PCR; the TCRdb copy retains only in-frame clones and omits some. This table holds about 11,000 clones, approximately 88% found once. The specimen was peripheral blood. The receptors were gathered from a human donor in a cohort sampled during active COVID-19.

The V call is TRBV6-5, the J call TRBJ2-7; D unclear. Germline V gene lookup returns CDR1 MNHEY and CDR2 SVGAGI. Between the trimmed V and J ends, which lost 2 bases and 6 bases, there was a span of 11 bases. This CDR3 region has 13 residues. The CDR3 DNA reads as TGTGCCAGCAGTTACCCCGGCCGACTCGAGCAGTACTTC. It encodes CASSYPGRLEQYF.

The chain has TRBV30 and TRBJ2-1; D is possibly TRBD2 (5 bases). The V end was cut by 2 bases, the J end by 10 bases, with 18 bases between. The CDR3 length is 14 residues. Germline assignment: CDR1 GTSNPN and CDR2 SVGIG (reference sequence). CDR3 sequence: CAWSIELSRGEQFF. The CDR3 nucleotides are TGTGCCTGGAGTATCGAGTTGTCGCGAGGGGAGCAGTTCTTC.

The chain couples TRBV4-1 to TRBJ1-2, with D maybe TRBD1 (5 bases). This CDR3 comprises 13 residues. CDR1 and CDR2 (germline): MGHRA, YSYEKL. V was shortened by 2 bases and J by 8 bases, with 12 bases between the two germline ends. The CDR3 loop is CASSQTGTDGYTF. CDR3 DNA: TGCGCCAGCAGCCAAACCGGGACTGACGGCTACACCTTC.

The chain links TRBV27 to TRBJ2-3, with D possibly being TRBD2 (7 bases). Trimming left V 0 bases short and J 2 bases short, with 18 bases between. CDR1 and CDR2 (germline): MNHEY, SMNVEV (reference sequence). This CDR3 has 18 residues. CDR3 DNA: TGTGCCAGCAGTTTATCCCCCCGGCGGGGGCTAAACACAGATACGCAGTATTTT. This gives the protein CASSLSPRRGLNTDTQYF.

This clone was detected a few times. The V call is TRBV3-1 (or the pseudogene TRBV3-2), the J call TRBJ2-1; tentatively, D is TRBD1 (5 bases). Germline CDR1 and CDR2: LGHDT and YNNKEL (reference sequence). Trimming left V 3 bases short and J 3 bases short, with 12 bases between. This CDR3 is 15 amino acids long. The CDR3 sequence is CASSQDPTVYNEQFF. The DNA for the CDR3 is TGTGCCAGCAGCCAGGATCCGACAGTCTACAATGAGCAGTTCTTC.

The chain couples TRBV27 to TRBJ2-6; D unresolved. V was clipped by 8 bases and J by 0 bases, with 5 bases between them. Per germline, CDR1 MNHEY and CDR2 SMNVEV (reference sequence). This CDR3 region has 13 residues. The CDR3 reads CASWSSGANVLTF. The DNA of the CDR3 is TGTGCCAGCTGGAGCTCTGGGGCCAACGTCCTGACTTTC.

The CDR3 bases are TGTGCTAGTGGTTCCTCAGATACGCAGTATTTT. Translation gives CASGSSDTQYF. The V call is TRBV12-5, the J call TRBJ2-3; no clear D. This CDR3 spans 11 amino acids. V dropped 4 bases and J dropped 4 bases, with 3 bases sitting between them. Germline loops: CDR1 LGHNT, CDR2 FRNRAP.

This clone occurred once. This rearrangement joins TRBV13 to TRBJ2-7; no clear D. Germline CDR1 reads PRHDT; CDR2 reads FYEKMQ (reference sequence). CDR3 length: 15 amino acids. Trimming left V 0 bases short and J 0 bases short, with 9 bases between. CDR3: CASSLGGPYSYEQYF. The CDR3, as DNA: TGTGCCAGCAGCTTAGGGGGCCCCTACTCCTACGAGCAGTACTTC.

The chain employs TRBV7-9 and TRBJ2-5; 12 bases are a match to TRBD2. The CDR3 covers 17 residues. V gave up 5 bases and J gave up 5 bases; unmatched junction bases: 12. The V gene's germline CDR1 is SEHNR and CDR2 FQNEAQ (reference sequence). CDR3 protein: CASSPLRASGGVETQYF. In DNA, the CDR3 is TGTGCCAGCAGCCCCCTACGGGCTAGCGGGGGGGTCGAGACCCAGTACTTC.

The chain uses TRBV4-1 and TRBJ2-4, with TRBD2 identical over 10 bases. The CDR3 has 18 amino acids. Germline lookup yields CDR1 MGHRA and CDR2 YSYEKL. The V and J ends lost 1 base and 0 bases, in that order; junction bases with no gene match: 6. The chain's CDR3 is CASSQGRASGGAKNIQYF. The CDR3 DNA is TGCGCCAGCAGCCAAGGCCGAGCTAGCGGGGGAGCCAAAAACATTCAGTACTTC.

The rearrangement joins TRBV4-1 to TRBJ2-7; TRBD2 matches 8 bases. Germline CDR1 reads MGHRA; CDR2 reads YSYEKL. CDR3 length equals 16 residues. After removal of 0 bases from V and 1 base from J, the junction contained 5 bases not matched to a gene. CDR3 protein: CASSQDTGGVSYEQYF. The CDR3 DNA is TGCGCCAGCAGCCAAGATACGGGGGGGGTTTCCTACGAGCAGTACTTC.

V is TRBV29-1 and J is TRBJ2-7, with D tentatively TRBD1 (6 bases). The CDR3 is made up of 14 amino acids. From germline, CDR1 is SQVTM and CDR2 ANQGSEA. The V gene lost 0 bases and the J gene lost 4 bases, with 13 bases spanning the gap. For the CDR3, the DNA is TGCAGCGTTGAAGATCAGGACAGCCCATACGAGCAGTACTTC. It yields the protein CSVEDQDSPYEQYF.

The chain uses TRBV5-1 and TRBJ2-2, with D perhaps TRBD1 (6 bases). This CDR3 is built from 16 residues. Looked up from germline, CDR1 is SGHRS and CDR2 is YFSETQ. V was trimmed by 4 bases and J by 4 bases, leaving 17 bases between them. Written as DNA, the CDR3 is TGCGCCAGCAGCGTTTACAGGGACGGAGGCACCGGGGAGCTGTTTTTT. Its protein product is CASSVYRDGGTGELFF.

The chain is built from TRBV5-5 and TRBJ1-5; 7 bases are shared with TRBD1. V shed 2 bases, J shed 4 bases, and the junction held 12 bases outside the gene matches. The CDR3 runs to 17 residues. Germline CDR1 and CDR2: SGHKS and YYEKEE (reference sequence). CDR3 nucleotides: TGTGCCAGCAGCTTAACCCACGGACAGGCCTCAAATCAGCCCCAGCATTTT. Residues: CASSLTHGQASNQPQHF.

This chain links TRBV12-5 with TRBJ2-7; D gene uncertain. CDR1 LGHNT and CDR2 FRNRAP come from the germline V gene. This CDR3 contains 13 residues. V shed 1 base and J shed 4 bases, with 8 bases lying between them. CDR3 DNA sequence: TGTGCTAGTGGTTTGGCCACCGGGTACGAGCAGTACTTC. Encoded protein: CASGLATGYEQYF.

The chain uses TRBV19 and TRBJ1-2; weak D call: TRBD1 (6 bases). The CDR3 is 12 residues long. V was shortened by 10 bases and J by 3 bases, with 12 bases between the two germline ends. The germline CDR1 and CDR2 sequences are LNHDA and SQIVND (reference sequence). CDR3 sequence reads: CATATGYYGYTF. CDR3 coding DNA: TGTGCCACCGCAACAGGGTACTATGGCTACACCTTC.

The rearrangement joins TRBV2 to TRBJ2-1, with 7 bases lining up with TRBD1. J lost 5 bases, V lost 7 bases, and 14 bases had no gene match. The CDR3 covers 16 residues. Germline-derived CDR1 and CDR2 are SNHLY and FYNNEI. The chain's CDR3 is CASTTNRGHTNNEQFF. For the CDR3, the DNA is TGTGCCAGCACCACTAACAGGGGTCACACTAACAATGAGCAGTTCTTC. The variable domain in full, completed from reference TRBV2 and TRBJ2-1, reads EPEVTQTPSHQVTQMGQEVILRCVPISNHLYFYWYRQILGQKVEFLVSFYNNEISEKSEIFDDQFSVERPDGSNFTLKIRSTKLEDSAMYFCASTTNRGHTNNEQFFGPGTRLTVL.

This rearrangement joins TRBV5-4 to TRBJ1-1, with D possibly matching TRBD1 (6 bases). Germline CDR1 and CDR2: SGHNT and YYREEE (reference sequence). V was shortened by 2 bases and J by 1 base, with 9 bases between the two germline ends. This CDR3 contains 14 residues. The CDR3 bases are TGTGCCAGCAGCTTCGGGGGGGCGAACACTGAAGCTTTCTTT. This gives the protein CASSFGGANTEAFF.

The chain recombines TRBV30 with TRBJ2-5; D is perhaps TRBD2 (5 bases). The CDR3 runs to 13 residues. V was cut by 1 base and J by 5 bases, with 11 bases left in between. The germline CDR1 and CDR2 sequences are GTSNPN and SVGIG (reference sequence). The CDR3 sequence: CAWSEGASETQYF. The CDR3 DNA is TGTGCCTGGAGTGAGGGAGCCTCGGAGACCCAGTACTTC.

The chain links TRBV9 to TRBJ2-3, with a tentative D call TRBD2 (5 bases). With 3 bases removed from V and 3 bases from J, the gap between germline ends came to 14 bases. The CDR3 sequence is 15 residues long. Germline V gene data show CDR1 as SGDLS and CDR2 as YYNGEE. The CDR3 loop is CASSEARGPTDTQYF. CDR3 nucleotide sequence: TGTGCCAGCAGCGAAGCTAGAGGGCCGACAGATACGCAGTATTTT.

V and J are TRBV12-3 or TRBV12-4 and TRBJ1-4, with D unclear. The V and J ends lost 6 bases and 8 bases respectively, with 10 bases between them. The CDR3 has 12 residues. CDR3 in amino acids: CASSRDDEKLFF. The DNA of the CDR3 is TGTGCCAGCAGCCGGGATGACGAAAAACTGTTTTTT.

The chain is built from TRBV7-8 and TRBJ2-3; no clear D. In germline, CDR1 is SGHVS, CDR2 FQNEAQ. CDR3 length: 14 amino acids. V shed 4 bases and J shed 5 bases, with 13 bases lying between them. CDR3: CASSSQLSGDTQYF. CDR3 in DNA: TGTGCCAGCAGCTCCCAGCTCTCGGGAGATACGCAGTATTTT. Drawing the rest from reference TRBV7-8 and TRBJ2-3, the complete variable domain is GAGVSQSPRYKVAKRGQDVALRCDPISGHVSLFWYQQALGQGPEFLTYFQNEAQLDKSGLPSDRFFAERPEGSVSTLKIQRTQQEDSAVYLCASSSQLSGDTQYFGPGTRLTVL.